This T cell receptor (beta chain) was identified in a study of cytomegalovirus exposure and HLA in healthy donors. On the study more broadly: Sequencing of about 200 million T cells in an earlier analysis found around 120 million unique TCR beta sequences.

A word on this clone: Its antigen is not identified.

PCR was performed using 60 Vbeta and 13 Jbeta primers. Clones were sequenced by immunoSEQ multiplex PCR, and TCRdb holds only the in-frame ones, with some missing. The sample lists fewer than 40,000 clones, roughly 67% occurring once. Points from the study as a whole: Within the data, a cluster of highly shared sequence variants was likely a sequencing artifact. CMV serostatus was the only immune exposure information that was available. Later analysis demonstrated an association between a missense DCLRE1C variant and TCR beta V- and J-gene trimming.

The TCR was taken from a man in his forties in good health and CMV-seropositive. The sequencing sample was made of PBMCs.

CDR3 DNA sequence: TGCGCCAGCAGTAGTTTACAGGGTGACGAGCAGTACTTC. It yields the protein CASSSLQGDEQYF. This chain joins TRBV5-1 and TRBJ2-7; D might be TRBD1 (6 bases). The V end was cut by 5 bases, the J end by 5 bases, with 14 bases between. The CDR3 covers 13 residues. Germline lookup yields CDR1 SGHRS and CDR2 YFSETQ.